This TCR beta chain originates from a study of OX40 agonist ivuxolimab in advanced cancers. Study background: Patients in dose escalation had liver, melanoma, kidney or head and neck cancers.

Repertoires were generated with immunoSEQ multiplex PCR, while TCRdb's copy carries only in-frame clones and drops some. The sample contains 20,000 to 25,000 clones, around 84% of which appear only once. Germline CDR1 LNHDA, CDR2 SQIVND (reference sequence). Between the trimmed V and J ends, which lost 10 bases and 4 bases, there was a span of 16 bases. This CDR3 region has 13 residues. This clone was found once. The origin of this receptor is an adult with an advanced solid tumor such as melanoma, head and neck, liver or kidney cancer. This chain links TRBV19 with TRBJ1-2, with D tentatively TRBD1 (5 bases). Sequencing used CD4+ or CD8+ T cells sorted from blood, obtained in a trial of the OX40 agonist ivuxolimab. The CDR3 here is CATSGTVLYGYTF. In DNA form, the CDR3 reads TGTGCCACGTCCGGGACCGTCCTCTATGGCTACACCTTC.